This T cell receptor (beta chain) was sequenced for a study of control samples from healthy donors and cancer patients (TCRdb year 2020). Notes on this clone: No cognate antigen has been identified for it. Within one base of it there is no much larger clone, and no base qualities were kept.

The CDR3, from cysteine to phenylalanine, totals 15 residues. Just CDR3 DNA is preserved here, 45 bases in frame from base 1. Germline trimming amounts to 2 bases on V and 2 bases on J, with 1 as the count of junction bases outside the gene matches. Per the germline V gene, SGHRS is the CDR1 and YFSETQ is the CDR2. Receptor amplification or capture employed the immunoSEQ multiplex PCR assay. Sourced from immuneACCESS, this table was stored by TCRdb with only in-frame sequences that have V and J called. A share of the clones is absent; for the studies checked, an unresolved V gene accounts for under half, and the remainder has no known explanation. Within this sample are approximately 40,000 clones, with 80% to 90% of them counted one time only. The ten top clones hold about 22% of the sample.

Sequencing was performed on PBMCs. The sequence links TRBV5-1 to TRBJ1-3; a stretch of 10 junction bases matches TRBD1. The TCR sequence derives from a woman aged 60-75 years with lung cancer. DNA sequence: TGCGCCAGCAGCTTCGGACAGGGGGCTGGAAACACCATATATTTT. Its protein is CASSFGQGAGNTIYF.